This TCR beta chain was observed in a study of control samples from healthy donors and cancer patients. Between the trimmed V and J ends, which lost 3 bases and 1 base, there was a span of 8 bases. This CDR3 spans 14 amino acids. CDR1 and CDR2 (germline): MNHEY, SMNVEV (reference sequence). Assay: immunoSEQ multiplex PCR; the TCRdb copy retains only in-frame clones and omits some. There are about 190,000 clones in the sample; about 90% occur only once, and 1.5% to 2% lies in the top ten. Material: blood. The clonotype was recovered from a young man in good health. The chain links TRBV27 to TRBJ2-3; D is unresolved. CDR3 region: CASSLAAGTDTQYF. In nucleotides, the CDR3 is TGTGCCAGCAGTTTGGCAGCAGGCACAGATACGCAGTATTTT.